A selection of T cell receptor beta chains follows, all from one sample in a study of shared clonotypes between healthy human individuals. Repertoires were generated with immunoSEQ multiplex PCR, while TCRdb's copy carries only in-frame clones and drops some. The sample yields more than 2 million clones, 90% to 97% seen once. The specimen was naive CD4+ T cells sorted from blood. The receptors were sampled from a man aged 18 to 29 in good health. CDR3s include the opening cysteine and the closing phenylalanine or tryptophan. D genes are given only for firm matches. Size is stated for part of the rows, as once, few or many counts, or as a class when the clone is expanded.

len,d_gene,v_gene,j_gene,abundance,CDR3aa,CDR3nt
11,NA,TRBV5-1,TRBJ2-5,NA,CASRGVETQYF,TGCGCCAGCAGAGGGGTGGAGACCCAGTACTTC
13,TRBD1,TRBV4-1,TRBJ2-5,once,CASSQGQGGTQYF,TGCGCCAGCAGCCAAGGACAGGGGGGGACCCAGTACTTC
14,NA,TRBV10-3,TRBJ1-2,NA,CATAVGEGKRGYTF,TGTGCCACCGCGGTAGGGGAGGGAAAAAGGGGCTACACCTTC
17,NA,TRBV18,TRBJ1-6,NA,CASSPIDSGAAGSPLHF,TGTGCCAGCTCACCAATTGATTCGGGGGCGGCGGGTTCACCCCTCCACTTT
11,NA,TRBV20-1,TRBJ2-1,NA,CSASNWDEQFF,TGCAGTGCTTCGAATTGGGATGAGCAGTTCTTC
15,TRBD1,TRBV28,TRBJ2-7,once,CASSSPGQGLYEQYF,TGTGCCAGCAGTTCACCGGGACAGGGTTTATACGAGCAGTACTTC
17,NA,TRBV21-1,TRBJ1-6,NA,CASSKVGPPGNGSPLHF,TGTGCCAGCAGCAAAGTGGGACCGCCAGGGAATGGATCACCCCTCCACTTT
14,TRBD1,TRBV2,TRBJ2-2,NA,CASRQRGQTGELFF,TGTGCCAGCAGGCAGAGGGGGCAGACCGGGGAGCTGTTTTTT
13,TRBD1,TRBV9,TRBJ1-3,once,CASRDRVGNTIYF,TGTGCCAGCAGGGACAGGGTGGGAAACACCATATATTTT
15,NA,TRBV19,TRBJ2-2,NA,CASSINAANTGELFF,TGTGCCAGTAGTATTAACGCTGCTAACACCGGGGAGCTGTTTTTT
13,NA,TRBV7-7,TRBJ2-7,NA,CASSSDWGSEQYF,TGTGCTAGCAGCTCGGACTGGGGGTCCGAGCAGTACTTC
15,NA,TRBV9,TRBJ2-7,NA,CASSTQAVGPYEQYF,TGTGCCAGCAGCACCCAGGCGGTCGGACCCTACGAGCAGTACTTC
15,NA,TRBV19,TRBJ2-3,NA,CASTTFTGKTDTQYF,TGTGCCAGCACCACCTTTACAGGGAAGACAGATACGCAGTATTTT
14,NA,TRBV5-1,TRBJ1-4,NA,CASSLEGVREKLFF,TGCGCCAGCAGCTTGGAAGGGGTACGGGAAAAACTGTTTTTT
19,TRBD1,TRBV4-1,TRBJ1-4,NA,CASSQDEGTGGTTNEKLFF,TGCGCCAGCAGCCAAGATGAAGGGACAGGAGGAACAACTAATGAAAAACTGTTTTTT
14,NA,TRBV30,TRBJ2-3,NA,CAWSKGGSTDTQYF,TGTGCCTGGAGTAAGGGCGGAAGCACAGATACGCAGTATTTT
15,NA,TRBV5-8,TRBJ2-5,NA,CASSKGAGAKETQYF,TGTGCCAGCAGCAAAGGCGCAGGGGCCAAAGAGACCCAGTACTTC
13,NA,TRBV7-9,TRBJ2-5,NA,CASSARIRETQYF,TGTGCCAGCAGCGCAAGGATTAGGGAGACCCAGTACTTC
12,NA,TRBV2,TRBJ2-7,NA,CASTPTIYEQYF,TGTGCCAGCACCCCGACCATTTACGAGCAGTACTTC
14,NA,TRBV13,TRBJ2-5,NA,CASSLQLGQETQYF,TGTGCCAGCAGCTTACAGCTAGGCCAAGAGACCCAGTACTTC
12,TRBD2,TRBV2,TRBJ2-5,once,CASSDKQRGGYF,TGTGCCAGCAGTGACAAGCAACGGGGGGGTTACTTC
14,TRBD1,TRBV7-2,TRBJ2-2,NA,CATRQGADTGELFF,TGTGCCACGAGACAGGGGGCGGACACCGGGGAGCTGTTTTTT
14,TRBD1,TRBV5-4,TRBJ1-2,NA,CASSRLTGDYGYTF,TGTGCCAGCAGCCGACTCACAGGGGATTATGGCTACACCTTC
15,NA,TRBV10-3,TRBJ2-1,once,CAISGSRIPYNEQFF,TGTGCCATCAGTGGCAGCCGAATACCCTACAATGAGCAGTTCTTC
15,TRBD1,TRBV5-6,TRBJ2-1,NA,CASSLGQVRYNEQFF,TGTGCCAGCAGCTTAGGACAGGTCCGGTACAATGAGCAGTTCTTC
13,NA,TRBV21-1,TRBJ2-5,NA,CASSKSQGETQYF,TGTGCCAGCAGCAAGTCCCAGGGTGAGACCCAGTACTTC
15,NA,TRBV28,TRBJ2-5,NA,CASSSRQARRETQYF,TGTGCCAGCAGTTCGCGACAGGCCCGAAGGGAGACCCAGTACTTC
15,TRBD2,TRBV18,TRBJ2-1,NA,CASSPRLAEYNEQFF,TGTGCCAGCTCACCACGCCTAGCGGAGTACAATGAGCAGTTCTTC
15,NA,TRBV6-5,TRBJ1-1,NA,CASSYSPGQNTEAFF,TGTGCCAGCAGTTACTCTCCGGGACAGAACACTGAAGCTTTCTTT
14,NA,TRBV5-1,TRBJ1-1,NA,CASSSLRSATEAFF,TGCGCCAGCAGCTCGCTCCGCTCCGCAACTGAAGCTTTCTTT
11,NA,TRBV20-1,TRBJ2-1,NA,CSAQTAREQFF,TGCAGTGCGCAGACTGCCCGGGAGCAGTTCTTC
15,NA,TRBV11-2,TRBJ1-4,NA,CASSFRPTFNEKLFF,TGTGCCAGCAGCTTCCGGCCCACCTTTAATGAAAAACTGTTTTTT
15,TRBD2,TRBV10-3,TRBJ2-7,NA,CAISEASGGLGEQYF,TGTGCCATCAGTGAGGCTAGCGGGGGATTGGGGGAGCAGTACTTC
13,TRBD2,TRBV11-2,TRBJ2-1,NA,CASAAAGGVEQFF,TGTGCCAGCGCGGCGGCGGGGGGGGTTGAGCAGTTCTTC
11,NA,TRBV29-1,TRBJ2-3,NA,CSARRGDTQYF,TGCAGCGCGAGACGGGGAGATACGCAGTATTTT
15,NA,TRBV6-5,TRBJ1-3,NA,CASSIGRASGNTIYF,TGTGCCAGCAGCATCGGAAGAGCCTCTGGAAACACCATATATTTT
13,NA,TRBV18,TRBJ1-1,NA,CASCGTENTEAFF,TGTGCCAGCTGTGGGACGGAGAACACTGAAGCTTTCTTT
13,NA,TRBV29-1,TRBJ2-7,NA,CSVWGAPDYEQYF,TGCAGCGTTTGGGGGGCCCCTGACTACGAGCAGTACTTC
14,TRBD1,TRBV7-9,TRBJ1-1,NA,CASSSEGARTEAFF,TGTGCCAGCAGCTCCGAGGGGGCGCGGACTGAAGCTTTCTTT
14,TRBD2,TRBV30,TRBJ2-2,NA,CAWRVAGSTGELFF,TGTGCCTGGAGGGTAGCGGGATCCACCGGGGAGCTGTTTTTT
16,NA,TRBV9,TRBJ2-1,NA,CASTPLAGLAYNEQFF,TGTGCCAGCACCCCACTGGCGGGATTAGCCTACAATGAGCAGTTCTTC
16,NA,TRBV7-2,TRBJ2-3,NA,CASSPDRSPPTDTQYF,TGTGCCAGCAGCCCAGACCGTAGCCCCCCCACAGATACGCAGTATTTT
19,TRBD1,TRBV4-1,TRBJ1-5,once,CASSQLHLNRDRVNQPQHF,TGCGCCAGCAGCCAGCTACATCTTAACCGGGACAGGGTTAATCAGCCCCAGCATTTT
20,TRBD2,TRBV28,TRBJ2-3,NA,CASSQKVPGLVGGGTDTQYF,TGTGCCAGCAGCCAAAAGGTCCCGGGACTAGTTGGGGGAGGCACAGATACGCAGTATTTT
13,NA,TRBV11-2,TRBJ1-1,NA,CASSLGAGFQAFF,TGTGCCAGCAGCTTAGGAGCGGGATTCCAAGCTTTCTTT
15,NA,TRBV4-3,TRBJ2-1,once,CASSQDFSSYNEQFF,TGCGCCAGCAGCCAAGACTTCAGCTCCTACAATGAGCAGTTCTTC
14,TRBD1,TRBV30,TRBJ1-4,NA,CAWTRTGVDEKLFF,TGTGCCTGGACCCGGACAGGCGTTGATGAAAAACTGTTTTTT
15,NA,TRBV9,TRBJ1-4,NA,CASSVMGTSNEKLFF,TGTGCCAGCAGCGTGATGGGGACGTCTAATGAAAAACTGTTTTTT
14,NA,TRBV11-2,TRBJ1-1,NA,CASSLAPGRTEAFF,TGTGCCAGCAGCTTAGCCCCAGGGAGAACTGAAGCTTTCTTT
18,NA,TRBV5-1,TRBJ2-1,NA,CASSLGALAASSYNEQFF,TGCGCCAGCAGCTTGGGGGCTTTGGCAGCGAGCTCCTACAATGAGCAGTTCTTC
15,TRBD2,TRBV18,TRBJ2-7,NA,CASSPGLAGTYEQYF,TGTGCCAGCTCACCTGGACTAGCGGGAACCTACGAGCAGTACTTC
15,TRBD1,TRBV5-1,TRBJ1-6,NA,CASSLGQGAGSPLHF,TGCGCCAGCAGCTTGGGACAGGGAGCCGGGTCACCCCTCCACTTT
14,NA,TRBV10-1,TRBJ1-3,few,CASSQAISGNTIYF,TGCGCCAGCAGTCAGGCCATCTCTGGAAACACCATATATTTT